What follows are 10 T cell receptor beta chains derived from one specimen sequenced in a study of blood T cell repertoires in COVID-19. Here immunoSEQ multiplex PCR was the method, and the copy in TCRdb shows in-frame clones only, minus some. The sample has over 75,000 clones; 70% to 85% are singletons. Source material: peripheral blood. The receptors shown here come from a man between 65 and 80 years old with acute or convalescent COVID-19.

The genes are TRBV2 and TRBJ1-1, with D possibly TRBD1 on 5 matching bases. This CDR3 spans 14 amino acids. The V gene lost 7 bases and the J gene lost 3 bases, with 15 bases spanning the gap. Germline CDR1 and CDR2: SNHLY and FYNNEI. Here the CDR3 DNA reads TGTGCCAGCACCCGGAAAGGAGGGGACACTGAAGCTTTCTTT. Its translation is CASTRKGGDTEAFF. Based on the CDR3 plus reference TRBV2 and TRBJ1-1, the full variable domain is EPEVTQTPSHQVTQMGQEVILRCVPISNHLYFYWYRQILGQKVEFLVSFYNNEISEKSEIFDDQFSVERPDGSNFTLKIRSTKLEDSAMYFCASTRKGGDTEAFFGQGTRLTVV.

The J gene is TRBJ1-6, the V gene TRBV10-3; possible D gene TRBD1, 6 bases. This CDR3 region has 13 residues. The germline CDR1 and CDR2 sequences are ENHRY and SYGVKD. The V gene lost 5 bases and the J gene lost 7 bases, with 9 bases spanning the gap. This chain's CDR3 is CAISQGQNSPLHF. DNA of the CDR3: TGTGCCATCAGTCAGGGGCAGAATTCACCCCTCCACTTT.

The rearrangement uses TRBV30 and TRBJ2-1; 10 bases line up with TRBD2. After removal of 3 bases from V and 7 bases from J, the junction contained 3 bases not matched to a gene. Germline CDR1 is GTSNPN and CDR2 is SVGIG (reference sequence). The CDR3 has 13 residues. The CDR3 DNA reads as TGTGCCTGGAGAAGGGGACTAGCGAATGAGCAGTTCTTC. Encoded protein: CAWRRGLANEQFF.

The table lists this clone with a count of one. V and J are TRBV6-1 and TRBJ2-7, with a tentative D call TRBD1 (6 bases). Germline CDR1 is MNHNS and CDR2 is SASEGT. V was pared by 1 base and J by 6 bases, with 10 bases between. The CDR3 has 13 amino acids. In DNA, the CDR3 is TGTGCCAGCAGTGAAGTCAGGGGTGGCGAGCAGTACGTC. Translating it yields CASSEVRGGEQYV.

The rearrangement links TRBV28 to TRBJ2-7; no clear D. Trimming took 1 base from V and 5 from J, leaving 12 bases between them. In germline, CDR1 is MDHEN, CDR2 SYDVKM. The CDR3 has 14 residues. The CDR3 is CASSLSVGSNEQYF. CDR3 coding DNA: TGTGCCAGCAGTTTATCAGTGGGTAGCAACGAGCAGTACTTC.

The rearrangement joins TRBV3-1 (or the pseudogene TRBV3-2) to TRBJ1-2; 9 bases match TRBD1. Germline-derived CDR1 and CDR2 are LGHDT and YNNKEL (reference sequence). V dropped 4 bases and J dropped 8; count of bases not matched to a gene: 8. The CDR3 has 14 amino acids. The CDR3 DNA is TGTGCCAGCAGCCCCGGGACAGGGTCGTACGGCTACACCTTC. The encoded protein is CASSPGTGSYGYTF.

The genes are TRBV10-3 and TRBJ1-1; D possibly corresponds to TRBD1 (5 bases). V was pared by 3 bases and J by 3 bases, with 14 bases between. This CDR3 region has 15 residues. The germline V gene encodes CDR1 ENHRY and CDR2 SYGVKD. CDR3 DNA: TGTGCCATCAGTGATGGGGGGACGAGGGACACTGAAGCTTTCTTT. The encoded protein is CAISDGGTRDTEAFF.

The sample holds one count of this clone. This sequence joins TRBV18 and TRBJ1-6; D unclear. The CDR3 sequence is 14 residues long. V was cut by 1 base and J by 10 bases, with 11 bases left in between. From germline, CDR1 is KGHSH and CDR2 LQKENI. This chain's CDR3 is CASSPLEGRSPLHF. CDR3 sequence (DNA): TGTGCCAGCTCACCACTCGAGGGTAGATCACCCCTCCACTTT.

This clone has a handful of counts. V usage is TRBV29-1 and J usage is TRBJ2-1, with 12 bases fitting TRBD2. Trimming removed 6 bases from V and 5 bases from J; junction bases left unmatched: 5. The CDR3 is made up of 14 amino acids. Germline V gives CDR1 SQVTM, CDR2 ANQGSEA. Here the CDR3 reads CSVLLAGGHNEQFF. As DNA, the CDR3 is TGCAGCGTCCTACTAGCGGGGGGCCACAATGAGCAGTTCTTC.

This chain connects TRBV7-6 to TRBJ2-3; 10 bases are shared with TRBD1. Germline values: CDR1 SGHVS, CDR2 FNYEAQ. V was clipped by 1 base and J by 7 bases; unmatched bases: 8. The CDR3 has 16 residues. The CDR3 nucleotides are TGTGCCAGCAGCTTAGAAGGGACAGGGGCGCGGTATACGCAGTATTTT. Its protein is CASSLEGTGARYTQYF.